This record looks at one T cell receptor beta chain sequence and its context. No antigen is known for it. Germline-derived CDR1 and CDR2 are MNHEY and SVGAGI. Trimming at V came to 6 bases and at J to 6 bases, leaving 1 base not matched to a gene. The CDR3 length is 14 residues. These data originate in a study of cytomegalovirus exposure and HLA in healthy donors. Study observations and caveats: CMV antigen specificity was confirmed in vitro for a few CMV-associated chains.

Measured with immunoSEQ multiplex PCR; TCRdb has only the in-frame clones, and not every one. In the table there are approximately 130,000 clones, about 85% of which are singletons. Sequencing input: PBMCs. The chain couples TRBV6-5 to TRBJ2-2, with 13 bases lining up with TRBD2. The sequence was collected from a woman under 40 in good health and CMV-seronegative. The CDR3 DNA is TGTGCCAGCAGAACTAGCGGGGGGGCCGGGGAGCTGTTTTTT. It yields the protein CASRTSGGAGELFF.